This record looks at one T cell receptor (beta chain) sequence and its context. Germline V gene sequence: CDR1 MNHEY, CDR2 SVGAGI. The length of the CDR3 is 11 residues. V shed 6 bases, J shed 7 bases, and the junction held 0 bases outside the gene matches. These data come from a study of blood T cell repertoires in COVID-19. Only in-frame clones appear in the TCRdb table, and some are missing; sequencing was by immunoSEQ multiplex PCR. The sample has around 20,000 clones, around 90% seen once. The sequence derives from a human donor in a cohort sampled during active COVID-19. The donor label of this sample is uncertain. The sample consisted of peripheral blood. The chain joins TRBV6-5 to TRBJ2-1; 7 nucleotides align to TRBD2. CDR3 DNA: TGTGCCAGCAGAGCGGGGAATGAGCAGTTCTTC. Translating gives CASRAGNEQFF.